This T cell receptor (beta chain) originates from a study of blood T cell repertoires in COVID-19. Study in general: The United States, Italy and Spain supplied acute and convalescent COVID-19 samples. T cells, B-cell-depleted T cells, or PBMCs provided the cDNA or gDNA that served as material.

The V end lost 4 bases, the J end lost 8 bases, and 16 bases lay between the germline ends. The germline V gene has CDR1 SGHRS and CDR2 YFSETQ. The CDR3 is made up of 15 amino acids. Produced via immunoSEQ multiplex PCR; TCRdb's table is partial and in-frame only. The data contain just over 80,000 clones, 81% of them singletons. This receptor was obtained from a man older than 75 with acute or convalescent COVID-19. The specimen sequenced was peripheral blood. The gene calls are TRBV5-1 and TRBJ1-6; tentative D call: TRBD1 (6 bases). CDR3 bases: TGCGCCAGCAGCCCTCAGGGGAGTGCGGATTCACCCCTCCACTTT. Encoded protein: CASSPQGSADSPLHF.